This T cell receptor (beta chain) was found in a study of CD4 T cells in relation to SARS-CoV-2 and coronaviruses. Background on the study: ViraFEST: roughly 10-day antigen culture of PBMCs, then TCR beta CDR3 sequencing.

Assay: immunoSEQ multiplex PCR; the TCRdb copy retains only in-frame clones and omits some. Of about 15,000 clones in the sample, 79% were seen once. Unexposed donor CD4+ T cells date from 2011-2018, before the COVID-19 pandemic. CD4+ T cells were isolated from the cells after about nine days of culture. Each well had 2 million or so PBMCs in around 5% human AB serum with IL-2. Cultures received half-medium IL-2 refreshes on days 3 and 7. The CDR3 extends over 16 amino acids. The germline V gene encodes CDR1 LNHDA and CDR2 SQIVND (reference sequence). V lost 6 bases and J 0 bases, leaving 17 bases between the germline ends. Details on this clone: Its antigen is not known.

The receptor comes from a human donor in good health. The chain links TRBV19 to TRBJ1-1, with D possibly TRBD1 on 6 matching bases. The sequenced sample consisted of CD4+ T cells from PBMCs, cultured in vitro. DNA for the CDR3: TGTGCCAGTAGCTTGGGGACAAGCAACATGAACACTGAAGCTTTCTTT. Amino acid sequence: CASSLGTSNMNTEAFF. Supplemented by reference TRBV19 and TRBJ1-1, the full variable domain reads DGGITQSPKYLFRKEGQNVTLSCEQNLNHDAMYWYRQDPGQGLRLIYYSQIVNDFQKGDIAEGYSVSREKKESFPLTVTSAQKNPTAFYLCASSLGTSNMNTEAFFGQGTRLTVV.